This T cell receptor beta chain was profiled in a study of cytomegalovirus exposure and HLA in healthy donors. Study-wide context: Samples from HLA-typed donors yielded about 85 million unique TCRs in an early data release.

13 Jbeta primers and 60 Vbeta primers were used for the PCR. Profiling relied on immunoSEQ multiplex PCR, and the TCRdb table lists in-frame clones only, not all of them. Of some 130,000 clones listed, 66% were seen once; the top ten hold about 1.5%. The germline gives CDR1 LGHNA, CDR2 YSLEER. The CDR3 has 18 residues. Losses at the gene ends were 4 bases for V and 4 bases for J; bases not matched to a gene: 19. Study-wide points: More than 15,000 TCR beta sequences were associated with HLA alleles at 0.05 false discovery rate in a later analysis.

Details on this clone: Its cognate antigen is unknown.

The J gene is TRBJ2-7, the V gene TRBV4-3, with 7 bases aligning to TRBD2. The sequenced sample consisted of PBMCs. This clonotype was sampled from a human donor in good health. CDR3 loop: CASSLGESPGLQWYEQYF. CDR3 coding DNA: TGCGCCAGCAGCCTAGGAGAGAGTCCGGGACTACAATGGTACGAGCAGTACTTC.